This T cell receptor beta chain was retrieved from a study of regulatory T cells in long-lasting Graves disease. The sample holds many counts of this clonotype. Arm-PCR of CDR3 regions with iRepertoire HTBI primers generated TCR beta libraries. TCRdb itself ran the multiplex PCR reads through MiXCR, one entry per CDR3 protein. Of 360,000 or so distinct CDR3 sequences listed, 15% to 20% are singletons. As to time point: newly diagnosed GD, antithyroid drugs for less than 3 months. The TCR library used RNA extracted from PBMCs. The V and J ends lost 1 base and 5 bases respectively, with 7 bases between them. CDR1 is SGHNT and CDR2 is YENEEA in the germline V gene. CDR3 size: 13 residues. The sample was also linked to a second study, of T cells in Graves' hyperthyroidism and ophthalmopathy.

This chain connects TRBV11-3 to TRBJ2-3; unclear D gene. The sequence came from a man aged 35-49 years with Graves disease. Sequenced material: peripheral blood mononuclear cells (PBMCs), taken at new diagnosis, from a patient treated with antithyroid drugs. The CDR3 nucleotides are TGTGCCAGCAGCTTAGGAGCAAAAGATACGCAGTATTTT. Translation gives CASSLGAKDTQYF. Looking up the rest from reference TRBV11-3 and TRBJ2-3 gives the full variable domain: EAGVVQSPRYKIIEKKQPVAFWCNPISGHNTLYWYLQNLGQGPELLIRYENEEAVDDSQLPKDRFSAERLKGVDSTLKIQPAELGDSAVYLCASSLGAKDTQYFGPGTRLTVL.